This T cell receptor beta chain is from a study of neurological immune-mediated disorders. This clonotype was counted ten times or more. The antigen remains unidentified. Overall study results and limits: Multiple sclerosis, the disease with the least TCR clonal expansion, fell below healthy controls, whereas HTLV-1-associated myelopathy showed the most.

cDNA was made by 5'RACE with 10-nucleotide random UMIs. TCRdb re-called the 5' RACE reads with MiXCR, one entry per CDR3 protein. The sample includes approximately 77,000 distinct CDR3 sequences, about 9% of them seen just once. Trimming took off 0 bases at V and 7 bases at J, with 16 bases between the two ends. The CDR3 totals 15 residues. Germline V lookup: CDR1 LGHNA, CDR2 YNFKEQ. The study used blood bank volunteers in Maryland, USA, as healthy controls. The unsorted libraries were produced from 2 million PBMCs held at -80 C. The sample taken for sequencing was PBMCs. The J gene is TRBJ2-7, the V gene TRBV4-2, with D tentatively TRBD1 or TRBD2 (6 bases each). This receptor was taken from a man aged 50-59 years in good health. The CDR3 nucleotides read TGTGCCAGCAGCCAAGATCTCGGGGGCGCACGGGAGCAGTACTTC. This translates into CASSQDLGGAREQYF.